A selection of T cell receptor beta chains follows, all from one sample in a study of monozygotic twins with inflammatory bowel disease. TCRdb re-analyzed the 5' RACE reads; it lists each CDR3 protein once, without DNA. The sample yields around 140,000 distinct CDR3 sequences, of which the top ten take up 1% to 1.5%. Sequencing was done on a sample of blood. The receptors derive from a human donor with ulcerative colitis or Crohn's disease, or a healthy co-twin of an affected twin (not recorded which). The CDR3 runs from the conserved cysteine through the conserved F or W.

j_call: TRBJ2-7
v_call: TRBV6-5
cdr3_aa: CASSYSRTSGSWSEQYF

j_call: TRBJ1-1
v_call: TRBV29-1
cdr3_aa: CSVRTGLNTEAFF

j_call: TRBJ2-7
v_call: TRBV11-2
cdr3_aa: CASKLAGSYEQYF

j_call: TRBJ1-2
v_call: TRBV5-6
cdr3_aa: CASSLVSRDGYTF

j_call: TRBJ2-7
v_call: TRBV14
cdr3_aa: CASSQGPLHYEQYF

j_call: TRBJ2-1
v_call: TRBV23-1
cdr3_aa: CASSQEGGRATNEQFF

j_call: TRBJ1-1
v_call: TRBV28
cdr3_aa: CASSLVGNMNTEAFF

j_call: TRBJ2-1
v_call: TRBV9
cdr3_aa: CASSGTSGASSYNEQFF

j_call: TRBJ2-3
v_call: TRBV4-3
cdr3_aa: CASSQDTVDTQYF

j_call: TRBJ2-5
v_call: TRBV7-8
cdr3_aa: CASSSLAGQGAETQYF

j_call: TRBJ1-5
v_call: TRBV20-1
cdr3_aa: CSARDPQGAWQPQHF

j_call: TRBJ1-2
v_call: TRBV6-5
cdr3_aa: CASSQPGAMGYTF

j_call: TRBJ2-3
v_call: TRBV9
cdr3_aa: CASSVEPAGVLDTQYF

j_call: TRBJ1-6
v_call: TRBV12-3/TRBV12-4
cdr3_aa: CASSLGTGRTPLHF

j_call: TRBJ2-5
v_call: TRBV6-2/TRBV6-3
cdr3_aa: CASSFQRETQYF

j_call: TRBJ2-1
v_call: TRBV7-8
cdr3_aa: CASSRFTSGEQFF

j_call: TRBJ2-1
v_call: TRBV7-2
cdr3_aa: CASSHRTSVHEQFF

j_call: TRBJ2-1
v_call: TRBV20-1
cdr3_aa: CSARETSGHNEQFF

j_call: TRBJ2-7
v_call: TRBV21-1
cdr3_aa: CASSKAPPQGREIEQYF

j_call: TRBJ2-1
v_call: TRBV7-2
cdr3_aa: CASRGQNSYNEQFF

j_call: TRBJ1-4
v_call: TRBV2
cdr3_aa: CASSTDYNEKLFF

j_call: TRBJ1-1
v_call: TRBV20-1
cdr3_aa: CSARGSGAEAFF

j_call: TRBJ1-2
v_call: TRBV5-1
cdr3_aa: CASSTSTGNYGYTF

j_call: TRBJ2-1
v_call: TRBV5-1
cdr3_aa: CASSSDPRTSGSSYNEQFF

j_call: TRBJ1-6
v_call: TRBV7-9
cdr3_aa: CASSLDPTGGNSPLHF

j_call: TRBJ2-3
v_call: TRBV4-3
cdr3_aa: CASSQDTSGGFTDTQYF

j_call: TRBJ1-1
v_call: TRBV5-1
cdr3_aa: CASRIQGFPEAFF

j_call: TRBJ2-7
v_call: TRBV28
cdr3_aa: CAIQGPPSYEQYF

j_call: TRBJ1-1
v_call: TRBV5-5
cdr3_aa: CASSPNRALNTEAFF

j_call: TRBJ1-5
v_call: TRBV18
cdr3_aa: CASSPQGRASSQPQHF

j_call: TRBJ2-3
v_call: TRBV9
cdr3_aa: CASSVRAGPDTQYF

j_call: TRBJ2-7
v_call: TRBV5-4
cdr3_aa: CASSLDRGWLQEQYF

j_call: TRBJ1-1
v_call: TRBV5-1
cdr3_aa: CASSLSGQNTEAFF

j_call: TRBJ1-1
v_call: TRBV5-1
cdr3_aa: CASSLVTGSTEAFF